This T cell receptor (beta chain) was found in a study of blood T cell repertoires in COVID-19. Turning to the study itself: The United States, Italy and Spain provided the acute and convalescent COVID-19 samples.

Sequenced by immunoSEQ multiplex PCR; TCRdb stores in-frame clones only, minus some. The sample includes approximately 300,000 clones, around 89% of them seen just once. The CDR3 contains 16 residues. This TCR was recovered from a man between 25 and 39 years old with acute or convalescent COVID-19. The sequenced material came from peripheral blood. This chain links TRBV21-1 with TRBJ1-5. TRBV21-1 is described as a pseudogene. The DNA of the CDR3 is TGTGCCAGCAGCAAAAAGAGGGGGGGACAAAATCAGCCCCAGCATTTT. Its protein product is CASSKKRGGQNQPQHF.